These T cell receptor beta chains were read from a single sample in a study of neoadjuvant anti-PD-1 for oral cavity cancer. TCRdb keeps only in-frame clones here, not all; method: immunoSEQ multiplex PCR. The data show under 15,000 clones, with approximately 74% seen just once and approximately 2.8% held by the top ten. Here the sequenced sample was PBMCs, taken after nivolumab (anti-PD-1) treatment. The receptors come from a person aged 40-85 years with oral cavity squamous cell carcinoma. CDR3s include the opening cysteine and the closing phenylalanine or tryptophan. Fields, in order: D gene, J gene, V gene, clone size, CDR3 DNA, CDR3 protein. A D gene is named only where the DNA matches it firmly. Only part of the rows carry a size: once, few, many, or a class if the clone is expanded.

TRBD2 TRBJ2-7 TRBV11-2 . TGTGCCAGCCATGTCGGGACTAGCTTTGACGAGCAGTACTTC CASHVGTSFDEQYF
. TRBJ2-1 TRBV19 . TGTGCCAGTAGTATAGGCGGAAATCCGTACAATGAGCAGTTCTTC CASSIGGNPYNEQFF
. TRBJ2-7 TRBV2 . TGTGCCAGCAGTCCCGGACTGGTAATCTACGAGCAGTACTTC CASSPGLVIYEQYF
. TRBJ2-7 TRBV6-4 . TGTGCCAGCAGTGTTAGCCGGGACGGACCCTACGAGCAGTACTTC CASSVSRDGPYEQYF
TRBD2 TRBJ2-3 TRBV6-1 . TGTGCCAGCAGTCCACTAGCGGTGGGGGTAGATACGCAGTATTTT CASSPLAVGVDTQYF
. TRBJ2-2 TRBV10-2 once TGCGCCAGCAGCCACACCGGGGAGCTGTTTTTT CASSHTGELFF
TRBD1 TRBJ2-2 TRBV19 . TGTGCCAGTAGTATAGTGGCAGGGGGTGCCGGGGAGCTGTTTTTT CASSIVAGGAGELFF
TRBD1 TRBJ1-5 TRBV4-2 few TGTGCCAGCAGCCAGGAGTTAGGGCAGGGGGACGACAATCAGCCCCAGCATTTT CASSQELGQGDDNQPQHF
TRBD1 TRBJ2-1 TRBV11-2 once TGTGCCAGCAGCTACGGACAGGGGTACAATGAGCAGTTCTTC CASSYGQGYNEQFF
TRBD1 TRBJ2-7 TRBV6-5 . TGTGCCAGCGGGCCGCTACAGGGGAACGAGCAGTACTTC CASGPLQGNEQYF
TRBD1 TRBJ1-5 TRBV27 . TGTGCCAGCGGTGAGGGGGCGAGCAATCAGCCCCAGCATTTT CASGEGASNQPQHF
. TRBJ1-5 TRBV2 . TGTGCCAGCAGTGTAGTGAATAGCAATCAGCCCCAGCATTTT CASSVVNSNQPQHF
TRBD1 TRBJ1-1 TRBV6-5 few TGTGCCAGCAACATCCATTTGGGACAGGGGCAACCTTTCTTT CASNIHLGQGQPFF
. TRBJ2-7 TRBV28 . TGTGCCAGCAGTCAACCGGGGGAGCAGTACTTC CASSQPGEQYF
TRBD1 TRBJ2-7 TRBV6-6 . TGTGCCAGCGGGCCGCTACAGGGGAACGAGCAGTACTTC CASGPLQGNEQYF
. TRBJ1-5 TRBV6-1 . TGTGCCAGCAGTGAAAGGAGACAGTATAGCAATCAGCCCCAGCATTTT CASSERRQYSNQPQHF
TRBD1 TRBJ1-5 TRBV7-2 . TGTGCCACCAGGGGACAGGTCAATCAGCCCCAGCATTTT CATRGQVNQPQHF
. TRBJ2-7 TRBV11-3 few TGTGCCAGCAGCTCCCGGATCGAGGGCGAGCAGTACTTC CASSSRIEGEQYF
TRBD1 TRBJ1-1 TRBV2 few TGTGCCAGCACCCAGGGGGGGGTTACTGAAGCTTTCTTT CASTQGGVTEAFF